The 7 T cell receptor beta chains below were found in one sample sequenced in a study of blood T cell repertoires in COVID-19. Sequenced by immunoSEQ multiplex PCR; TCRdb stores in-frame clones only, minus some. The sample lists nearly 110,000 clones; roughly nine tenths were seen once. Sequencing used peripheral blood. The origin of the receptors is a man in his forties or fifties with active or convalescent COVID-19.

This chain uses TRBV28 with TRBJ2-1; 14 bases are a match to TRBD2. With 5 bases clipped from V and 9 bases from J, the junction kept 9 bases outside the gene matches. Germline CDR1 reads MDHEN; CDR2 reads SYDVKM. The CDR3 is 16 amino acids. Written as DNA, the CDR3 is TGTGCCAGCAGTCCCCGACTAGCGGGAGGGGGGGGTGAGCAGTTCTTC. It codes for CASSPRLAGGGGEQFF.

The rearrangement joins TRBV23-1 to TRBJ2-7; TRBD1 aligns across 7 bases. TRBV23-1 is placed among ORFs of uncertain function. The CDR3 is 10 amino acids. V was pared by 6 bases and J by 12 bases, with 5 bases of the junction left unmatched. CDR3 amino acids: CASSDRVRYF. In DNA, the CDR3 is TGCGCCAGCAGCGACAGGGTACGGTACTTC.

The genes are TRBV7-2 and TRBJ1-1, with TRBD1 matching 7 bases. Unmatched junction bases numbered 9, after V lost 3 bases and J lost 11 bases. Looked up from germline, CDR1 is SGHTA and CDR2 is FQGNSA. The CDR3 length is 13 residues. CDR3 region: CASSFEVTGKAFF. CDR3 nucleotides: TGTGCCAGCAGCTTCGAGGTGACAGGGAAGGCTTTCTTT.

The CDR3 loop reads CASSPTGVYGYTF. DNA for the CDR3: TGTGCCAGCAGTCCGACAGGGGTTTATGGCTACACCTTC. The chain has TRBV6-6 and TRBJ1-2, with TRBD1 identical over 8 bases. The junction had 4 bases not matched to a gene; V was cut back by 5 bases and J by 5 bases. The CDR3 is 13 residues long. Germline V lookup: CDR1 MNHNY, CDR2 SVGAGI (reference sequence).

Of note for this clone: Other nucleotide sequences from this sample produce the same CDR3. This chain links TRBV12-3 or TRBV12-4 with TRBJ2-3, with D hard to call. Trimming shortened V by 6 bases and J by 5 bases, and 6 bases separated the two germline ends. The CDR3 has 11 residues. CDR3 amino acids: CASSLLDTQYF. In nucleotides, the CDR3 is TGTGCCAGCAGCCTCCTAGATACGCAGTATTTT.

The chain carries TRBV29-1 and TRBJ1-2, with 7 bases lining up with TRBD1. Germline CDR1 is SQVTM and CDR2 is ANQGSEA. V shed 8 bases, J shed 0 bases, and the junction held 6 bases outside the gene matches. The CDR3 contains 13 residues. Here the CDR3 DNA reads TGCAGCTTTTGGACAGGAGCTAACTATGGCTACACCTTC. Protein sequence: CSFWTGANYGYTF.

Comments on this clone: Sequence at one end of the junction differs from germline and may be a read error. The chain uses TRBV19 and TRBJ1-4; a weak D match, TRBD1 (6 bases). This CDR3 spans 13 amino acids. The germline gives CDR1 LNHDA, CDR2 SQIVND (reference sequence). As DNA, the CDR3 is TGTGCCAGTAGACTTCTAGGAGATACAGGGATTTATTTT. Its protein is CASRLLGDTGIYF.